The entry below describes one T cell receptor beta chain. Its antigen is currently unknown. An end of the junction does not agree with germline; a read error may underlie this. RNA transcripts were the template, and TCR beta CDR3 regions were amplified from them. Following a first-round RT-PCR that used HTBI primers, a second-round multiplex PCR was carried out. MiXCR, run by TCRdb on the multiplex PCR reads, gives a single entry per CDR3 protein. The table records hundreds of thousands of distinct CDR3 sequences, 20% to 25% of them present only once. The data were obtained in a study of Graves' ophthalmopathy and Graves' hyperthyroidism. Study findings and constraints: Sensitivity of over 60% and specificity of less than 85% were achieved by the model that predicted ophthalmopathy progression.

CDR1 and CDR2 (germline): MNHEY, SVGEGT. This CDR3 region has 15 residues. Lactation, pregnancy, uncontrolled infections and other autoimmune diseases were all grounds for excluding patients. Patients were diagnosed from clinical symptoms, serum thyroxine, TRAb, thyroid ultrasound and orbital computed tomography. The sample taken for sequencing was peripheral blood. The gene calls are TRBV6-2 or TRBV6-3 and TRBJ2-7; TRBD2 matches at 8 bases. The sequence came from a woman younger than 30 with stable Graves' hyperthyroidism. CDR3 amino acids: CASSYSERGSYEQYF. Here the CDR3 DNA reads TGTGCCAGCAGTTACTCCGAGCGGGGGTCTTACGAGCAGTATTTC.